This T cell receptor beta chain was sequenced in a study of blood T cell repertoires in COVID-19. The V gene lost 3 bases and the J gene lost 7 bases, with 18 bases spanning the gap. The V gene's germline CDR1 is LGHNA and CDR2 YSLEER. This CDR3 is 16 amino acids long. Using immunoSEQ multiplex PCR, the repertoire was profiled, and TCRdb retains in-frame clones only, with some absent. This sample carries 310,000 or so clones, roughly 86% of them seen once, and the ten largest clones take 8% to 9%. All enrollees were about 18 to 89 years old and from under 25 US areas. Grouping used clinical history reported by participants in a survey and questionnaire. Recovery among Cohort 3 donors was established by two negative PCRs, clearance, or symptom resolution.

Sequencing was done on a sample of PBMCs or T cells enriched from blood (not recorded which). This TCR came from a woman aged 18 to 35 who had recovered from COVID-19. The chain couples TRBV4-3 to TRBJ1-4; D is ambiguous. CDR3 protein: CASSQSFAVLREKLFF. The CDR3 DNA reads TGCGCCAGCAGCCAGTCTTTCGCCGTACTCCGTGAAAAACTGTTTTTT.